The next 5 T cell receptor beta chains were all read from a single sample in a study of cytomegalovirus exposure and HLA in healthy donors. The PCR employed 60 Vbeta primers together with 13 Jbeta primers. TCRdb keeps only in-frame clones here, not all; method: immunoSEQ multiplex PCR. The table lists around 91,000 clones, around 80% of them singletons. The sample taken for sequencing was PBMCs. Receptor source: a male donor in good health and CMV-seropositive.

The rearrangement uses TRBV28 and TRBJ1-4, with TRBD1 identical over 11 bases. This CDR3 has 16 amino acids. Germline lookup yields CDR1 MDHEN and CDR2 SYDVKM. V trimming: 5 bases; J trimming: 11 bases; junction bases outside the gene matches: 13. CDR3 region: CASSPLSGQGARKLFF. CDR3 coding DNA: TGTGCCAGCAGTCCCCTCTCCGGACAGGGGGCTCGGAAACTGTTTTTT.

The chain couples TRBV5-4 to TRBJ2-2, with 7 bases lining up with TRBD1. After removal of 9 bases from V and 2 bases from J, the junction contained 7 bases not matched to a gene. The CDR3 covers 14 residues. Germline V lookup: CDR1 SGHNT, CDR2 YYREEE (reference sequence). CDR3 sequence: CATPGQPNTGELFF. The CDR3 DNA reads as TGTGCCACGCCGGGACAGCCAAACACCGGGGAGCTGTTTTTT.

The genes are TRBV18 and TRBJ2-3; 9 positions agree with TRBD1. Germline trimming cut 3 bases from V and 6 bases from J; bases unmatched to any gene: 7. Germline lookup yields CDR1 KGHSH and CDR2 LQKENI. CDR3 length: 15 amino acids. In DNA form, the CDR3 reads TGTGCCAGCTCACCCACAGGGGGCGTCGGGGATACGCAGTATTTT. Its translation is CASSPTGGVGDTQYF.

The V and J genes are TRBV30 and TRBJ2-7, with D uncertain. The CDR3 spans 12 residues. The ends were cut back, 0 bases at V and 9 bases at J, with 12 bases in the middle. Germline-derived CDR1 and CDR2 are GTSNPN and SVGIG (reference sequence). CDR3 residues: CAWSVQTLGQYF. CDR3 DNA sequence: TGTGCCTGGAGTGTTCAGACTTTGGGGCAGTACTTC.

V usage is TRBV5-1 and J usage is TRBJ2-2, with D perhaps TRBD1 (6 bases). Germline V gene sequence: CDR1 SGHRS, CDR2 YFSETQ. The ends were cut back, 1 base at V and 5 bases at J, with 12 bases in the middle. This CDR3 is built from 15 residues. The DNA of the CDR3 is TGCGCCAGCAGCTTGCTGGACAGTCGGACCGGGGAGCTGTTTTTT. Its protein is CASSLLDSRTGELFF. Supplemented by reference TRBV5-1 and TRBJ2-2, the full variable domain reads KAGVTQTPRYLIKTRGQQVTLSCSPISGHRSVSWYQQTPGQGLQFLFEYFSETQRNKGNFPGRFSGRQFSNSRSEMNVSTLELGDSALYLCASSLLDSRTGELFFGEGSRLTVL.